This T cell receptor beta chain was sequenced in a study of blood T cell repertoires in COVID-19. Looking at the study overall: Acute-phase and convalescent COVID-19 samples originated in the United States, Italy and Spain.

The CDR3 has 13 residues. CDR1 is SQVTM, CDR2 ANQGSEA, per germline. Trimming removed 4 bases from V and 7 bases from J, with 13 bases in between. Libraries were prepared by immunoSEQ multiplex PCR; TCRdb keeps only in-frame clonotypes and omits some of them. The repertoire consists of 250,000 to 400,000 clones, with approximately 87% occurring once and the leading ten covering less than 3%. The specimen was peripheral blood. The rearrangement links TRBV29-1 to TRBJ1-4; the D gene is possibly TRBD1 (6 bases). This clonotype was sampled from a woman under 40 with COVID-19, enrolled during active disease. This chain's CDR3 is CSVGTDRAEKLFF. The CDR3 nucleotides read TGCAGCGTTGGGACAGATCGGGCTGAAAAACTGTTTTTT. The whole variable domain, filled in from reference TRBV29-1 and TRBJ1-4, reads SAVISQKPSRDICQRGTSLTIQCQVDSQVTMMFWYRQQPGQSLTLIATANQGSEATYESGFVIDKFPISRPNLTFSTLTVSNMSPEDSSIYLCSVGTDRAEKLFFGSGTQLSVL.